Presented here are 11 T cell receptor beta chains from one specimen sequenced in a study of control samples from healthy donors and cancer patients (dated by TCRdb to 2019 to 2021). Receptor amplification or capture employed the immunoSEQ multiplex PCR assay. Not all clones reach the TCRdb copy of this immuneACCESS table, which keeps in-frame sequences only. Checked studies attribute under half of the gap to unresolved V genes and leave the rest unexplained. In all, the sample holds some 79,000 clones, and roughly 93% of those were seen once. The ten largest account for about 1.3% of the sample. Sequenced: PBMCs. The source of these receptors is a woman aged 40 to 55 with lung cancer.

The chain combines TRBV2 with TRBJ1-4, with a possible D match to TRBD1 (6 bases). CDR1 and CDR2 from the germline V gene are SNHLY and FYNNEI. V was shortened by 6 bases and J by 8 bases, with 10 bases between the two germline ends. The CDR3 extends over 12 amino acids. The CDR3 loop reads CASSGGGEKLFF. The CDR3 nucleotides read TGTGCCAGCAGCGGGGGGGGCGAAAAACTGTTTTTT.

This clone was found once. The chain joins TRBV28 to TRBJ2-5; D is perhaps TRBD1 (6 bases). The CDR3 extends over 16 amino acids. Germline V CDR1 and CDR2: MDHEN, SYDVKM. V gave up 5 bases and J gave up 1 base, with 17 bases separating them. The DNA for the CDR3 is TGTGCCAGCAGTCCCTGGACAGCCCAGAGCCAAGAGACCCAGTACTTC. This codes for CASSPWTAQSQETQYF.

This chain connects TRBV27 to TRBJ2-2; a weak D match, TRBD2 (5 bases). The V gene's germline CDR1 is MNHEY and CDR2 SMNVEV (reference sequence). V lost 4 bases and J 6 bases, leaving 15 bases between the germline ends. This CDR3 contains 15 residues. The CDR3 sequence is CASSWIPRGSGELFF. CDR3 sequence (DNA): TGTGCCAGCAGTTGGATCCCACGGGGTTCCGGGGAGCTGTTTTTT.

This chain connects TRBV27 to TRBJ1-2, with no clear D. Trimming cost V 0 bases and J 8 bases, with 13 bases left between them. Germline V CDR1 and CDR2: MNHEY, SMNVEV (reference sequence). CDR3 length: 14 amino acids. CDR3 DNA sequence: TGTGCCAGCAGTTTATCAGTGGGGATGGAGGGCTACACCTTC. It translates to CASSLSVGMEGYTF.

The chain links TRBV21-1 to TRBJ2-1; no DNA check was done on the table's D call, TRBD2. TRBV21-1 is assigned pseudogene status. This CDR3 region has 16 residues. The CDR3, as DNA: TGTGCCAGCAGCAACGACGTAGCGGGGGGGTACAATGAGCAGTTCTTC. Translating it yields CASSNDVAGGYNEQFF.

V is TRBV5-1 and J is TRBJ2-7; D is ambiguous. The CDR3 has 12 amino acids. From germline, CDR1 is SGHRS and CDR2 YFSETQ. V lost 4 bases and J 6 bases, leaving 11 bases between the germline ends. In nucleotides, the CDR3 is TGCGCCAGCAGCCCGGAGACCGGCGAGCAGTACTTC. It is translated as CASSPETGEQYF.

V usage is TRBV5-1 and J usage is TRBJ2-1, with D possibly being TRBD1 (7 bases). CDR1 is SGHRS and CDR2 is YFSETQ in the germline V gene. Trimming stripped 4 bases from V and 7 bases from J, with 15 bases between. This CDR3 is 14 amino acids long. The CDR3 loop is CASSQGGNRNEQFF. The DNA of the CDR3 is TGCGCCAGCAGCCAGGGGGGTAACAGGAATGAGCAGTTCTTC.

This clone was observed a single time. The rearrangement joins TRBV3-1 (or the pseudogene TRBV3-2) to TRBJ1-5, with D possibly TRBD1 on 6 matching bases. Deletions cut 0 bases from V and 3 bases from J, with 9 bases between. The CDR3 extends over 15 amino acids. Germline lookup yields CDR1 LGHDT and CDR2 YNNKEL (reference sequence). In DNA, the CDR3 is TGTGCCAGCAGCCAAGATCCAGGGGACAATCAGCCCCAGCATTTT. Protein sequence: CASSQDPGDNQPQHF.

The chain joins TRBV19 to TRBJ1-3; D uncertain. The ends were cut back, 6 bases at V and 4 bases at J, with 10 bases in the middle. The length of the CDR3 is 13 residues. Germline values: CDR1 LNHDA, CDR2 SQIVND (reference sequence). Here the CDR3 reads CASRVKGGNTIYF. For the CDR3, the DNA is TGTGCCAGTAGGGTCAAGGGAGGAAACACCATATATTTT.

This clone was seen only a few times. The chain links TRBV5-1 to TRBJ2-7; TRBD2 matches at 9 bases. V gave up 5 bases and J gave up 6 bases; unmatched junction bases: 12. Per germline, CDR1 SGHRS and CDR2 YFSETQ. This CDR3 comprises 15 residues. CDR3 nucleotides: TGCGCCAGCAGTGAGGGTGCTAGCGGGACGGGCGAGCAGTACTTC. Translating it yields CASSEGASGTGEQYF.

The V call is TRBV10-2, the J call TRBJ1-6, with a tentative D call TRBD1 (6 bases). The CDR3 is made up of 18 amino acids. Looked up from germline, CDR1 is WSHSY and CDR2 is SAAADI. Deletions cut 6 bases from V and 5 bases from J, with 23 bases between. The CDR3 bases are TGCGCCAGCAGGATCGGACAGCCCCGACCGGATAATAATTCACCCCTCCACTTT. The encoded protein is CASRIGQPRPDNNSPLHF.